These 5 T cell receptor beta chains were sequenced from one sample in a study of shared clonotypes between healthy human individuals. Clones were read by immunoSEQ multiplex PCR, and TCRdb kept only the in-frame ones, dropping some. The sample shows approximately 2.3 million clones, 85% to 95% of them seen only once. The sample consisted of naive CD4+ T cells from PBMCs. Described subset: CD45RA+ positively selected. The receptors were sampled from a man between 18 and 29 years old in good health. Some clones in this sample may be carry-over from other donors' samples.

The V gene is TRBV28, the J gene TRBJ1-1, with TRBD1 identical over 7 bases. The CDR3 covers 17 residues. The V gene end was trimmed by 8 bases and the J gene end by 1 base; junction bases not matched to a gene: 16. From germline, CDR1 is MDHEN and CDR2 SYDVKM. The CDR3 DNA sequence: TGTGCCAGCCCCCCGACGGTAGGGGGCGCAAAGAACACTGAAGCTTTCTTT. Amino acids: CASPPTVGGAKNTEAFF.

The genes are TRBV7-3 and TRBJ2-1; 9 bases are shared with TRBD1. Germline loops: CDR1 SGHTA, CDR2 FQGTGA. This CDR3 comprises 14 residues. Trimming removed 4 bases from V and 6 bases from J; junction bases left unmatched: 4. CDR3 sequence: CASSYQDRGNEQFF. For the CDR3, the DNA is TGTGCCAGCAGCTACCAGGACAGGGGCAATGAGCAGTTCTTC.

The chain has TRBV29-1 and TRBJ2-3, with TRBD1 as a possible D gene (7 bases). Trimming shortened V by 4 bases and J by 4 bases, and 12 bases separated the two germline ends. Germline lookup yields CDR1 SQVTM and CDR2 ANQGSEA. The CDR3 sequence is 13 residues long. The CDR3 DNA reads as TGCAGCGTTGGACTAGGGGGCGCAGATACGCAGTATTTT. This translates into CSVGLGGADTQYF.

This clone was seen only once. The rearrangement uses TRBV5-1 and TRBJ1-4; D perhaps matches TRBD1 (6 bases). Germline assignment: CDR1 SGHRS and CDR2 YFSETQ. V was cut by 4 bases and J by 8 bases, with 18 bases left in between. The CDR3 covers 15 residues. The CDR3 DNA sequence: TGCGCCAGCAGCCCCACAGGGTTCGGGCAAGAAAAACTGTTTTTT. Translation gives CASSPTGFGQEKLFF. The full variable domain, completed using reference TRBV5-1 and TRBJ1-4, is KAGVTQTPRYLIKTRGQQVTLSCSPISGHRSVSWYQQTPGQGLQFLFEYFSETQRNKGNFPGRFSGRQFSNSRSEMNVSTLELGDSALYLCASSPTGFGQEKLFFGSGTQLSVL.

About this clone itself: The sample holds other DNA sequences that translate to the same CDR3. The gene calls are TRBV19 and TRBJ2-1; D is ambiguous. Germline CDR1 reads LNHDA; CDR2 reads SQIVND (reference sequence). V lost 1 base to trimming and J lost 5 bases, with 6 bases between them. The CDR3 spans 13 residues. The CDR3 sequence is CASSIGQNNEQFF. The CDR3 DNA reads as TGTGCCAGTAGTATAGGGCAAAACAATGAGCAGTTCTTC.